The 27 T cell receptor beta chains in this list originate from one sample, sequenced in a study of blood T cell repertoires in COVID-19 (dated by TCRdb to 2020 to 2022). Library construction relied on the immunoSEQ multiplex PCR assay. As stored in TCRdb, this immuneACCESS dataset retains in-frame rearrangements with V and J assigned. A fraction of the clones does not appear; measured against another copy, unresolved V genes explain less than half of the discrepancy, and the remainder lacks a known reason. The sample yields roughly 230,000 clones; roughly 84% were counted once. Together, the top ten hold roughly 7.4% of the sample. The sample consisted of peripheral blood. The receptors shown here come from a woman in her fifties or sixties with acute or convalescent COVID-19.

This clone was seen a single time. The rearrangement uses TRBV28 and TRBJ2-1; a possible D gene is TRBD2 (5 bases). The germline CDR1 and CDR2 sequences are MDHEN and SYDVKM. CDR3 size: 12 residues. Trimming took off 4 bases at V and 14 bases at J, with 15 bases between the two ends. CDR3 nucleotides: TGTGCCAGCAGTTGGGTTTCGGGGTGGAAGTTCTTC. Protein sequence: CASSWVSGWKFF.

The V call is TRBV4-2, the J call TRBJ2-5; a weak D match, TRBD2 (7 bases). The CDR3 covers 14 residues. The V end was cut by 4 bases, the J end by 2 bases, with 11 bases between. Looked up from germline, CDR1 is LGHNA and CDR2 is YNFKEQ. The CDR3 nucleotides read TGTGCCAGCAGCCGGGGGGGCGAGCAAGAGACCCAGTACTTC. Translation gives CASSRGGEQETQYF.

This sequence joins TRBV7-2 and TRBJ1-4, with D tentatively TRBD1 (5 bases). Germline CDR1 is SGHTA and CDR2 is FQGNSA. V gave up 5 bases and J gave up 6 bases, with 13 bases separating them. The CDR3 runs 14 residues. CDR3 loop: CASSQSGGDEKLFF. CDR3 bases: TGTGCCAGCAGCCAAAGTGGAGGGGATGAAAAACTGTTTTTT.

This chain joins TRBV9 and TRBJ2-7, with 8 bases lining up with TRBD1. Trimming at V came to 0 bases and at J to 0 bases, leaving 5 bases not matched to a gene. Looked up from germline, CDR1 is SGDLS and CDR2 is YYNGEE. There are 16 residues in the CDR3. This CDR3 reads CASSVGTGMDSYEQYF. The CDR3 DNA follows: TGTGCCAGCAGCGTAGGGACAGGGATGGACTCCTACGAGCAGTACTTC.

V gene TRBV2 combines with J gene TRBJ1-2; a weak D match, TRBD1 (5 bases). V gave up 7 bases and J gave up 6 bases, with 21 bases separating them. Germline CDR1 is SNHLY and CDR2 is FYNNEI. The CDR3 has 15 amino acids. CDR3 sequence (DNA): TGTGCCAGCACTTATAACGTTGGGGGGAGAAATGGCTACACCTTC. It yields the protein CASTYNVGGRNGYTF.

The chain combines TRBV9 with TRBJ2-3; D remains unclear. The V end lost 6 bases, the J end lost 3 bases, and 23 bases lay between the germline ends. CDR1 and CDR2 from the germline V gene are SGDLS and YYNGEE. There are 17 residues in the CDR3. As DNA, the CDR3 is TGTGCCAGCAACGAAGAGGATGTCCTCGCCCCTACAGATACGCAGTATTTT. It encodes CASNEEDVLAPTDTQYF.

The genes are TRBV19 and TRBJ2-5; D unresolved. CDR3 size: 15 residues. V was clipped by 4 bases and J by 0 bases, with 12 bases between them. Germline CDR1 is LNHDA and CDR2 is SQIVND (reference sequence). In DNA form, the CDR3 reads TGTGCCAGTAGTACCCAGGCCCTGTACCAAGAGACCCAGTACTTC. Translated, it gives CASSTQALYQETQYF.

The rearrangement joins TRBV5-1 to TRBJ1-4, with unresolved D. The V end was cut by 7 bases, the J end by 5 bases, with 9 bases between. CDR3 size: 12 residues. In germline, CDR1 is SGHRS, CDR2 YFSETQ. DNA of the CDR3: TGCGCCAGCCGGGGTCAGAATGAAAAACTGTTTTTT. This gives the protein CASRGQNEKLFF.

This sequence joins TRBV6-5 and TRBJ2-7; 7 bases line up with TRBD2. Germline V gives CDR1 MNHEY, CDR2 SVGAGI. The ends lost 7 bases at V and 2 bases at J; junction bases unmatched: 8. This CDR3 region has 14 residues. For the CDR3, the DNA is TGTGCCAGCAAGAACCAGCGGGGCCCCTACGAGCAGTACTTC. Translation gives CASKNQRGPYEQYF.

This rearrangement joins TRBV19 to TRBJ1-2, with TRBD1 identical over 7 bases. The CDR3 extends over 16 amino acids. With 4 bases clipped from V and 5 bases from J, the junction kept 13 bases outside the gene matches. The V gene's germline CDR1 is LNHDA and CDR2 SQIVND (reference sequence). The CDR3 region has the DNA TGTGCCAGTAGTACAACCGGACAGGTATCCTTATATGGCTACACCTTC. This codes for CASSTTGQVSLYGYTF.

This clone has just a few counts. This chain connects TRBV5-1 to TRBJ2-5, with a weak D call TRBD2 (6 bases). Germline V gives CDR1 SGHRS, CDR2 YFSETQ. The CDR3 extends over 13 amino acids. V was pared by 4 bases and J by 3 bases, with 10 bases between. CDR3 residues: CASSPGVEETQYF. CDR3 nucleotides: TGCGCCAGCAGCCCGGGGGTAGAAGAGACCCAGTACTTC.

The rearrangement links TRBV6-8 to TRBJ2-7; D perhaps matches TRBD2 (5 bases). CDR1 and CDR2 from the germline V gene are MNHGY and SAAAGT. Trimming removed 6 bases from V and 9 bases from J, with 18 bases in between. The CDR3 has 13 residues. The CDR3 sequence: CASSPDCTQGQYF. Here the CDR3 DNA reads TGTGCCAGCAGCCCGGACTGTACTCAAGGGCAGTACTTC.

V gene TRBV3-1 (or the pseudogene TRBV3-2) combines with J gene TRBJ1-2; D is possibly TRBD1 (6 bases). The CDR3 runs to 12 residues. Trimming removed 5 bases from V and 8 bases from J, with 12 bases in between. Germline V gene sequence: CDR1 LGHDT, CDR2 YNNKEL (reference sequence). The CDR3 bases are TGTGCCAGCAGCACGCAGGGGCGCGGCTACACCTTC. Translating it yields CASSTQGRGYTF.

The chain links TRBV28 to TRBJ1-2; TRBD1 matches 7 bases. Germline V gene data show CDR1 as MDHEN and CDR2 as SYDVKM. This CDR3 has 16 residues. J gave up 2 bases and V 4 bases, and 10 bases lay outside the gene matches. Here the CDR3 DNA reads TGTGCCAGCAGTTCCCCCGCAGGGGGTTTAAACTATGGCTACACCTTC. Translated: CASSSPAGGLNYGYTF.

The chain joins TRBV5-1 to TRBJ1-4; TRBD1 matches 9 bases. Germline CDR1 reads SGHRS; CDR2 reads YFSETQ. The CDR3 has 14 amino acids. V lost 4 bases and J lost 11; bases outside the gene matches: 9. Here the CDR3 reads CASSRGQGEEKLFF. The CDR3 nucleotides are TGCGCCAGCAGCCGGGGACAGGGAGAGGAGAAACTGTTTTTT.

The chain combines TRBV6-7 with TRBJ1-2; 7 bases fit TRBD1. TRBV6-7 belongs to the ORF category, with a function that is uncertain. J lost 8 bases, V lost 2 bases, and 11 bases had no gene match. This CDR3 is built from 15 residues. The CDR3 region is CASSYRLRGQGGYTF. CDR3 DNA sequence: TGTGCCAGCAGTTACCGCCTAAGGGGGCAAGGGGGCTACACCTTC.

This chain uses TRBV4-2 with TRBJ2-1, with TRBD2 identical over 8 bases. Germline-derived CDR1 and CDR2 are LGHNA and YNFKEQ. The V gene end was trimmed by 3 bases and the J gene end by 1 base; junction bases not matched to a gene: 2. The CDR3 is made up of 15 amino acids. CDR3 amino acids: CASSQGLGSYNEQFF. The CDR3 DNA reads as TGTGCCAGCAGCCAGGGACTAGGGTCCTACAATGAGCAGTTCTTC.

Points on this clone: Within the sample, other DNA sequences also encode this same CDR3. The chain combines TRBV5-1 with TRBJ2-1; 9 bases are shared with TRBD2. The V and J ends lost 1 base and 0 bases, in that order; junction bases with no gene match: 2. This CDR3 comprises 16 residues. CDR1 is SGHRS, CDR2 YFSETQ, per germline. The CDR3 coding sequence is TGCGCCAGCAGCTTGACTAGCGGGTCCTCCTACAATGAGCAGTTCTTC. The encoded protein is CASSLTSGSSYNEQFF.

The chain has TRBV6-5 and TRBJ1-4; the match to TRBD1 covers 8 bases. Germline V CDR1 and CDR2: MNHEY, SVGAGI. The CDR3 runs 15 residues. J lost 8 bases, V lost 6 bases, and 11 bases had no gene match. CDR3: CASRPSGQAYEKLFF. CDR3 coding DNA: TGTGCCAGCAGACCCTCGGGACAGGCCTACGAAAAACTGTTTTTT.

This chain connects TRBV5-4 to TRBJ2-7; 9 positions agree with TRBD2. The CDR3 loop spans 15 amino acids. V was clipped by 4 bases and J by 3 bases; unmatched bases: 8. Germline values: CDR1 SGHNT, CDR2 YYREEE (reference sequence). The CDR3 nucleotides read TGTGCCAGCAGCCAGCCCGGGACTAGCTACTACGAGCAGTACTTC. This sequence encodes CASSQPGTSYYEQYF. Combining the CDR3 with reference TRBV5-4 and TRBJ2-7 gives the whole variable domain ETGVTQSPTHLIKTRGQQVTLRCSSQSGHNTVSWYQQALGQGPQFIFQYYREEENGRGNFPPRFSGLQFPNYSSELNVNALELDDSALYLCASSQPGTSYYEQYFGPGTRLTVT.

The rearrangement links TRBV9 to TRBJ1-6; D might be TRBD1 (5 bases). CDR3 length equals 14 residues. Germline loops: CDR1 SGDLS, CDR2 YYNGEE. Trimming stripped 0 bases from V and 10 bases from J, with 11 bases between. The CDR3 DNA reads TGTGCCAGCAGCGTAGGTCTCCAGGGCTCACCCCTCCACTTT. Translated: CASSVGLQGSPLHF.

This clone has a single count. This chain connects TRBV6-4 to TRBJ2-1; a weak D match, TRBD2 (5 bases). The CDR3 runs to 14 residues. Germline CDR1 and CDR2: MRHNA and SNTAGT. Trimming removed 1 base from V and 5 bases from J, with 9 bases in between. CDR3 bases: TGTGCCAGCAGTGACTTTTACGGGGACAATGAGCAGTTCTTC. Translated, it gives CASSDFYGDNEQFF.

The CDR3 spells CASTIYSAGGDDSPLHF. CDR3 DNA sequence: TGTGCCAGCACCATTTACTCGGCGGGGGGCGACGATTCACCCCTCCACTTT. The gene calls are TRBV7-8 and TRBJ1-6, with D perhaps matching TRBD1 (6 bases). There are 17 residues in the CDR3. Germline V gene data show CDR1 as SGHVS and CDR2 as FQNEAQ. Trimming took 7 bases from V and 8 from J, leaving 24 bases between them.

The chain carries TRBV21-1 and TRBJ2-1; the table names TRBD1, a call not compared with the DNA. TRBV21-1 is deemed a pseudogene. The CDR3 runs 15 residues. DNA of the CDR3: TGTGCCAGCAGCCCCATCACCGGGACAGGGAATGAGCAGTTCTTC. Its protein product is CASSPITGTGNEQFF.

CDR3 nucleotide sequence: TGTGCCAGCAGCCCACTAGCAGATACGCAGTATTTT. Translated, it gives CASSPLADTQYF. This rearrangement joins TRBV7-9 to TRBJ2-3, with TRBD2 as a possible D gene (5 bases). This CDR3 has 12 amino acids. V was pared by 5 bases and J by 4 bases, with 7 bases between. Germline CDR1 SEHNR, CDR2 FQNEAQ (reference sequence).

The CDR3 coding sequence is TGTGCCAGCAGTTTATTGACACCCATGAACACTGAAGCTTTCTTT. It specifies CASSLLTPMNTEAFF. The J gene is TRBJ1-1, the V gene TRBV28; D uncertain. Between the trimmed V and J ends, which lost 1 base and 0 bases, there was a span of 9 bases. Germline V gene data show CDR1 as MDHEN and CDR2 as SYDVKM. The CDR3 consists of 15 residues.

CDR3 sequence reads: CASSEGQGANTQYF. The DNA of the CDR3 is TGTGCCAGCAGTGAAGGTCAGGGGGCGAATACGCAGTATTTT. The genes are TRBV2 and TRBJ2-3; 8 bases are a match to TRBD1. The CDR3 totals 14 residues. V shed 1 base and J 7 bases; nucleotides not matched to a gene: 4. Looked up from germline, CDR1 is SNHLY and CDR2 is FYNNEI.